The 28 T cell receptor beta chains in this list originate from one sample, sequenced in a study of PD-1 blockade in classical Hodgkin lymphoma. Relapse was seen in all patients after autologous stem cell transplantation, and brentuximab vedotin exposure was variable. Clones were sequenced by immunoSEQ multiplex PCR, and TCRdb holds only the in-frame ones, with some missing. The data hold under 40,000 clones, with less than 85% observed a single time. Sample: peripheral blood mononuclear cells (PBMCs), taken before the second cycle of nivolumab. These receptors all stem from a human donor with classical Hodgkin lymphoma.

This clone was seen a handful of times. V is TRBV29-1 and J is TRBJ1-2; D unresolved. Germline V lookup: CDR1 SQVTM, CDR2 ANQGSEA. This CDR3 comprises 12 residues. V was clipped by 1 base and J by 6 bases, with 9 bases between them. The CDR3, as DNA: TGCAGCGTTGAAGGCAAGAGGGATGGCTACACCTTC. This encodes CSVEGKRDGYTF.

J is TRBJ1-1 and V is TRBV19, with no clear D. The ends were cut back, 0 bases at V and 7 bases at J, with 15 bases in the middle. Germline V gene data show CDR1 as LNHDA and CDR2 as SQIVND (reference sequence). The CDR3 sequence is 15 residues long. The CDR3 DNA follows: TGTGCCAGTAGTATAGATCGCTCCCTTCAGAGTGAAGCTTTCTTT. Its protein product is CASSIDRSLQSEAFF.

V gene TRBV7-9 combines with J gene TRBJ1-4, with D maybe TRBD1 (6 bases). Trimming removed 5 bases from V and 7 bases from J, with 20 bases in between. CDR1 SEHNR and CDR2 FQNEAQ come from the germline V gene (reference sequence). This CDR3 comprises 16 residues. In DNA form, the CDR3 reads TGTGCCAGCAGCGCGACCCTAGGGGGGGCCGCTGAAAAACTGTTTTTT. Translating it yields CASSATLGGAAEKLFF.

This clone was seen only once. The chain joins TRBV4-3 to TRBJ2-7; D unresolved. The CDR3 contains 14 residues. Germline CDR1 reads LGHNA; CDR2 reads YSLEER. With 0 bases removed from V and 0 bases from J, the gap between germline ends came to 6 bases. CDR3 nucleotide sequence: TGCGCCAGCAGCCAAGATCCAGACTCCTACGAGCAGTACTTC. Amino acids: CASSQDPDSYEQYF.

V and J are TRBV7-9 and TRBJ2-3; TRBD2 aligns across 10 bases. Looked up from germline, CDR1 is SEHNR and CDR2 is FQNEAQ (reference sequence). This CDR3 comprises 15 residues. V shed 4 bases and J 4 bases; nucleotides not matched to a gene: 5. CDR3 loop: CASSSLAGVADTQYF. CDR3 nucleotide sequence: TGTGCCAGCAGCTCCCTAGCGGGGGTGGCAGATACGCAGTATTTT.

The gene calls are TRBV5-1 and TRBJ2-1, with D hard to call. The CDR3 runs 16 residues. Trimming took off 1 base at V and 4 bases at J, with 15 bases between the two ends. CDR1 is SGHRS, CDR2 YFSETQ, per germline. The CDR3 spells CASSLQQTPKYNEQFF. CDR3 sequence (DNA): TGCGCCAGCAGCTTGCAGCAGACTCCAAAGTACAATGAGCAGTTCTTC.

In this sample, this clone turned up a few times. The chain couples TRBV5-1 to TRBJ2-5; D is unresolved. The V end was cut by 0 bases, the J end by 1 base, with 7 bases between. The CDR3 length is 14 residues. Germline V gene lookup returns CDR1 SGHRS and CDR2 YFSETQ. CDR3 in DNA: TGCGCCAGCAGCTTGGAAAAAGGCCAAGAGACCCAGTACTTC. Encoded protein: CASSLEKGQETQYF.

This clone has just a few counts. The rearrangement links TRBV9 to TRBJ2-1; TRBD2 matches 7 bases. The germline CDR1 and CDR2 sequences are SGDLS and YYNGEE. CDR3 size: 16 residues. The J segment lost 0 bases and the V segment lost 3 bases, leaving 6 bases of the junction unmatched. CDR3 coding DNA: TGTGCCAGCAGCGGTTTGCGGGGGTCCTCCTACAATGAGCAGTTCTTC. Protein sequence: CASSGLRGSSYNEQFF.

The CDR3: CASRKQGPPSTDTQYF. CDR3 sequence (DNA): TGCGCCAGCAGGAAACAGGGCCCACCGAGCACAGATACGCAGTATTTT. The V call is TRBV5-1, the J call TRBJ2-3, with D tentatively TRBD1 (6 bases). V was pared by 5 bases and J by 0 bases, with 16 bases between. The CDR3 has 16 residues. The germline V gene has CDR1 SGHRS and CDR2 YFSETQ.

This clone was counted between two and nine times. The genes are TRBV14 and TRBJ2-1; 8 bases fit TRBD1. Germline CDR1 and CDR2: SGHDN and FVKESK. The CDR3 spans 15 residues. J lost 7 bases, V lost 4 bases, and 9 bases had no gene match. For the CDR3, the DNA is TGTGCCAGCAGCCGACCAGCGACAGGGGAAAATGAGCAGTTCTTC. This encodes CASSRPATGENEQFF.

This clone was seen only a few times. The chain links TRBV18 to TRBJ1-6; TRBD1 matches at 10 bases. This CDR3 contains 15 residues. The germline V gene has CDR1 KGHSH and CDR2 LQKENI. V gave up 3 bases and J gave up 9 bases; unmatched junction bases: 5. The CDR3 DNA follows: TGTGCCAGCTCACCTTCGGACAGGGGGGGTTCACCCCTCCACTTT. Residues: CASSPSDRGGSPLHF. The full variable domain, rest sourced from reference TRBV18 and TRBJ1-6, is NAGVMQNPRHLVRRRGQEARLRCSPMKGHSHVYWYRQLPEEGLKFMVYLQKENIIDESGMPKERFSAEFPKEGPSILRIQQVVRGDSAAYFCASSPSDRGGSPLHFGNGTRLTVT.

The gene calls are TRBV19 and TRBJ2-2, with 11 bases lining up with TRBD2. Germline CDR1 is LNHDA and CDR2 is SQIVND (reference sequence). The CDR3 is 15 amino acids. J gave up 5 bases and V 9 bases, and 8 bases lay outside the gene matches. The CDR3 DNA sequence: TGTGCCAGCTTTAGCGGGGGGGCGGGAACCGGGGAGCTGTTTTTT. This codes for CASFSGGAGTGELFF.

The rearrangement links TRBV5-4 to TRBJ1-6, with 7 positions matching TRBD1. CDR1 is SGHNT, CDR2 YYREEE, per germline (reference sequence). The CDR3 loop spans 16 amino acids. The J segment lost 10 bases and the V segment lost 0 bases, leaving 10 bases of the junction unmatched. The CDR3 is CASSLAPGTVGSPLHF. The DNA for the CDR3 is TGTGCCAGCAGCTTGGCGCCCGGGACAGTTGGGTCACCCCTCCACTTT.

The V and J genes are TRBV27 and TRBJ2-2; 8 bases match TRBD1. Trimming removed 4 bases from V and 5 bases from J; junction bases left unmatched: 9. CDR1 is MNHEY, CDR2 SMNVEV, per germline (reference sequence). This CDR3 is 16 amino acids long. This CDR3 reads CASSYGLQGATGELFF. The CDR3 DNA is TGTGCCAGCAGTTACGGATTGCAGGGGGCGACCGGGGAGCTGTTTTTT.

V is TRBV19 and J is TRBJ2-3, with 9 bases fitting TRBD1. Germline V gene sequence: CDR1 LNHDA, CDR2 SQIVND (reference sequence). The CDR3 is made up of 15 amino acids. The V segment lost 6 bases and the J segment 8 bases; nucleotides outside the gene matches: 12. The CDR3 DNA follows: TGTGCCAGTAGCCTGGGGGCGGACAGGGGCGCTACGCAGTATTTT. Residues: CASSLGADRGATQYF.

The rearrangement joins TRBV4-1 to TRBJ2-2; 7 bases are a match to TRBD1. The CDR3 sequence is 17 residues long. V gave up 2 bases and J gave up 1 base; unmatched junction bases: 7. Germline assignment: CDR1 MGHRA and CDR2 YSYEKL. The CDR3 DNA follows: TGCGCCAGCAGCCAACCCGGGACAGAGGGGAACACCGGGGAGCTGTTTTTT. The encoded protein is CASSQPGTEGNTGELFF.

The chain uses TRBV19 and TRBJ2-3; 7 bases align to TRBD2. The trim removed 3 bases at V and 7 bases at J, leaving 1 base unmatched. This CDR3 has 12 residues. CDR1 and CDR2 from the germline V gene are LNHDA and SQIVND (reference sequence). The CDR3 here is CASSIGGNTQYF. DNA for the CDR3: TGTGCCAGTAGTATCGGGGGGAATACGCAGTATTTT.

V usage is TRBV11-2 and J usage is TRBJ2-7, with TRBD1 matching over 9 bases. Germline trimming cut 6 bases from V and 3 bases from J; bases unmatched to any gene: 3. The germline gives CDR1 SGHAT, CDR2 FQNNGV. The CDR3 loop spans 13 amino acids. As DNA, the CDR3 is TGTGCCAGCAGTTGGGACAGGGTCTACGAGCAGTACTTC. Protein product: CASSWDRVYEQYF.

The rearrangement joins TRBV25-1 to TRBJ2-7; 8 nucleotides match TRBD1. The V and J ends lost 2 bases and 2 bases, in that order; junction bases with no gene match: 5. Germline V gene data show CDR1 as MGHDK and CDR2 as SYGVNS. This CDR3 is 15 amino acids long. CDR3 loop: CASSELDRGTYEQYF. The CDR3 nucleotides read TGTGCCAGCAGTGAACTCGACAGGGGTACCTACGAGCAGTACTTC.

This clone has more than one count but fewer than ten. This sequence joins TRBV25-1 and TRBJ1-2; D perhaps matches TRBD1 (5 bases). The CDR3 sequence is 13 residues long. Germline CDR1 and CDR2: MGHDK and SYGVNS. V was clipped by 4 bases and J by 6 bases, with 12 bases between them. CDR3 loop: CASSATGGDGYTF. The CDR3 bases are TGTGCCAGCAGTGCGACGGGGGGGGATGGCTACACCTTC.

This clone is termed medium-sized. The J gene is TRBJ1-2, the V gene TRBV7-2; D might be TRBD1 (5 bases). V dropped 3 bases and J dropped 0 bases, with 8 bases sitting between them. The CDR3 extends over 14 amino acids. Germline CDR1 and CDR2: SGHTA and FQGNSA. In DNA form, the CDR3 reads TGTGCCAGCAGCTTGGGGACGACTAACTATGGCTACACCTTC. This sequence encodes CASSLGTTNYGYTF.

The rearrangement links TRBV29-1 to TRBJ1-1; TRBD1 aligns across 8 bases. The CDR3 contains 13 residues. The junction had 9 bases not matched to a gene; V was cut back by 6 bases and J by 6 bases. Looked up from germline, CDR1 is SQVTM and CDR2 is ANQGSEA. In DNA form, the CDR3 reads TGCAGCGTACACCGGACAGGGAGGTCTGAAGCTTTCTTT. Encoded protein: CSVHRTGRSEAFF.

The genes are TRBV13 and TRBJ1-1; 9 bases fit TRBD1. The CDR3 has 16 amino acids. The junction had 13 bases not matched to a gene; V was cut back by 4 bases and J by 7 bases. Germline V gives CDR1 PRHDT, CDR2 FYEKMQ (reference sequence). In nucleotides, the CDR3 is TGTGCCAGCAGCTCTTGGCAACAGGGGGCGATGGATGAAGCTTTCTTT. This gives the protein CASSSWQQGAMDEAFF.

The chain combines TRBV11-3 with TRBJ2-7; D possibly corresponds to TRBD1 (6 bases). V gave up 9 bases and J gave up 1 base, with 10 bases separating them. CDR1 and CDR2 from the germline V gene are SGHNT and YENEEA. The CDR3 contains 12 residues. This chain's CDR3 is CARGDNSYEQYF. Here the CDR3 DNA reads TGTGCCAGGGGGGACAATTCCTACGAGCAGTACTTC.

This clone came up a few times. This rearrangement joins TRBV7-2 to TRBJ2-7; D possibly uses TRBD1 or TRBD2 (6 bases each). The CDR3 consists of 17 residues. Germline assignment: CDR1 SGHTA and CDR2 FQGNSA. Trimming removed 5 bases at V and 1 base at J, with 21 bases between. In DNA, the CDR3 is TGTGCCAGCAGCCGTAAAAGGGGGAGCGGGCCATCCTACGAGCAGTACTTC. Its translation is CASSRKRGSGPSYEQYF.

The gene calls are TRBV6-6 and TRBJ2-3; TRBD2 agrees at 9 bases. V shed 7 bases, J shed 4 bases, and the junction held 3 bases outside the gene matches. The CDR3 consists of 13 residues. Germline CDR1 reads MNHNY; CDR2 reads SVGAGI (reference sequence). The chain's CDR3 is CASKAGGSDTQYF. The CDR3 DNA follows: TGTGCCAGCAAAGCGGGGGGCTCAGATACGCAGTATTTT.

CDR3 protein: CASSSGQGISYGYTF. DNA for the CDR3: TGTGCCAGCAGCTCCGGACAGGGAATTTCCTATGGCTACACCTTC. The chain recombines TRBV7-9 with TRBJ1-2; TRBD1 agrees at 8 bases. The CDR3 is 15 residues long. V shed 4 bases and J 4 bases; nucleotides not matched to a gene: 8. Germline CDR1 is SEHNR and CDR2 is FQNEAQ (reference sequence). Full variable domain (outside the CDR3, taken from reference TRBV7-9 and TRBJ1-2): DTGVSQNPRHKITKRGQNVTFRCDPISEHNRLYWYRQTLGQGPEFLTYFQNEAQLEKSRLLSDRFSAERPKGSFSTLEIQRTEQGDSAMYLCASSSGQGISYGYTFGSGTRLTVV.

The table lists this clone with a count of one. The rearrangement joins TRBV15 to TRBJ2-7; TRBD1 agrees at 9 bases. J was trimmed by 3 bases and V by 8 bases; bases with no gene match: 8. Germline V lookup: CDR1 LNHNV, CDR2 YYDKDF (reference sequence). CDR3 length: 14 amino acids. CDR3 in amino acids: CATRGRQGGYEQYF. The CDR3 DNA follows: TGTGCCACCCGGGGCAGACAGGGGGGCTACGAGCAGTACTTC.